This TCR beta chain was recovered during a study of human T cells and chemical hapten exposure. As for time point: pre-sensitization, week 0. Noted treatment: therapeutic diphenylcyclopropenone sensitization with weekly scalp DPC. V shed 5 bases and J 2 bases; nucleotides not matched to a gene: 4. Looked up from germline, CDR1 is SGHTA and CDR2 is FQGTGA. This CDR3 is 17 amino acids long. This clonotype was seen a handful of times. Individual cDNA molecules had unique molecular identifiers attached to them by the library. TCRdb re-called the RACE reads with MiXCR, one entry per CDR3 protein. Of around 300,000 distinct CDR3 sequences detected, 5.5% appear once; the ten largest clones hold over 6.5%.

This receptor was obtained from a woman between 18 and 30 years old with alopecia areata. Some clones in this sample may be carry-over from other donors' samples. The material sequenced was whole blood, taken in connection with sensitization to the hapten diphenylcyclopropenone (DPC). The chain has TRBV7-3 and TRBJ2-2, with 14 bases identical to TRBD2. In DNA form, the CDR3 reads TGTGCCAGCAGCCGGACTAGCGGGGGGATTAACACCGGGGAGCTGTTTTTT. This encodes CASSRTSGGINTGELFF.